This TCR beta chain emerged from a study of blood T cell repertoires in COVID-19. Overall study context: Sites across the United States, Italy and Spain contributed samples from acute and convalescent COVID-19.

The protocol was immunoSEQ multiplex PCR, while the TCRdb copy is restricted to in-frame clones and leaves out a portion. The sample gives fewer than 350,000 clones, just over 90% of which show up once; approximately 2.4% is in the top ten. Germline V gives CDR1 SNHLY, CDR2 FYNNEI. There are 14 residues in the CDR3. The J segment lost 1 base and the V segment lost 4 bases, leaving 1 base of the junction unmatched. This receptor was identified in a woman between 40 and 55 years old with acute COVID-19. Sequencing was carried out using PBMCs or T cells enriched from blood (not recorded which). The V gene is TRBV2, the J gene TRBJ2-5; the match to TRBD1 covers 9 bases. The CDR3 DNA follows: TGTGCCAGCAGTGGGGACAGGGCCCAAGAGACCCAGTACTTC. It is translated as CASSGDRAQETQYF.